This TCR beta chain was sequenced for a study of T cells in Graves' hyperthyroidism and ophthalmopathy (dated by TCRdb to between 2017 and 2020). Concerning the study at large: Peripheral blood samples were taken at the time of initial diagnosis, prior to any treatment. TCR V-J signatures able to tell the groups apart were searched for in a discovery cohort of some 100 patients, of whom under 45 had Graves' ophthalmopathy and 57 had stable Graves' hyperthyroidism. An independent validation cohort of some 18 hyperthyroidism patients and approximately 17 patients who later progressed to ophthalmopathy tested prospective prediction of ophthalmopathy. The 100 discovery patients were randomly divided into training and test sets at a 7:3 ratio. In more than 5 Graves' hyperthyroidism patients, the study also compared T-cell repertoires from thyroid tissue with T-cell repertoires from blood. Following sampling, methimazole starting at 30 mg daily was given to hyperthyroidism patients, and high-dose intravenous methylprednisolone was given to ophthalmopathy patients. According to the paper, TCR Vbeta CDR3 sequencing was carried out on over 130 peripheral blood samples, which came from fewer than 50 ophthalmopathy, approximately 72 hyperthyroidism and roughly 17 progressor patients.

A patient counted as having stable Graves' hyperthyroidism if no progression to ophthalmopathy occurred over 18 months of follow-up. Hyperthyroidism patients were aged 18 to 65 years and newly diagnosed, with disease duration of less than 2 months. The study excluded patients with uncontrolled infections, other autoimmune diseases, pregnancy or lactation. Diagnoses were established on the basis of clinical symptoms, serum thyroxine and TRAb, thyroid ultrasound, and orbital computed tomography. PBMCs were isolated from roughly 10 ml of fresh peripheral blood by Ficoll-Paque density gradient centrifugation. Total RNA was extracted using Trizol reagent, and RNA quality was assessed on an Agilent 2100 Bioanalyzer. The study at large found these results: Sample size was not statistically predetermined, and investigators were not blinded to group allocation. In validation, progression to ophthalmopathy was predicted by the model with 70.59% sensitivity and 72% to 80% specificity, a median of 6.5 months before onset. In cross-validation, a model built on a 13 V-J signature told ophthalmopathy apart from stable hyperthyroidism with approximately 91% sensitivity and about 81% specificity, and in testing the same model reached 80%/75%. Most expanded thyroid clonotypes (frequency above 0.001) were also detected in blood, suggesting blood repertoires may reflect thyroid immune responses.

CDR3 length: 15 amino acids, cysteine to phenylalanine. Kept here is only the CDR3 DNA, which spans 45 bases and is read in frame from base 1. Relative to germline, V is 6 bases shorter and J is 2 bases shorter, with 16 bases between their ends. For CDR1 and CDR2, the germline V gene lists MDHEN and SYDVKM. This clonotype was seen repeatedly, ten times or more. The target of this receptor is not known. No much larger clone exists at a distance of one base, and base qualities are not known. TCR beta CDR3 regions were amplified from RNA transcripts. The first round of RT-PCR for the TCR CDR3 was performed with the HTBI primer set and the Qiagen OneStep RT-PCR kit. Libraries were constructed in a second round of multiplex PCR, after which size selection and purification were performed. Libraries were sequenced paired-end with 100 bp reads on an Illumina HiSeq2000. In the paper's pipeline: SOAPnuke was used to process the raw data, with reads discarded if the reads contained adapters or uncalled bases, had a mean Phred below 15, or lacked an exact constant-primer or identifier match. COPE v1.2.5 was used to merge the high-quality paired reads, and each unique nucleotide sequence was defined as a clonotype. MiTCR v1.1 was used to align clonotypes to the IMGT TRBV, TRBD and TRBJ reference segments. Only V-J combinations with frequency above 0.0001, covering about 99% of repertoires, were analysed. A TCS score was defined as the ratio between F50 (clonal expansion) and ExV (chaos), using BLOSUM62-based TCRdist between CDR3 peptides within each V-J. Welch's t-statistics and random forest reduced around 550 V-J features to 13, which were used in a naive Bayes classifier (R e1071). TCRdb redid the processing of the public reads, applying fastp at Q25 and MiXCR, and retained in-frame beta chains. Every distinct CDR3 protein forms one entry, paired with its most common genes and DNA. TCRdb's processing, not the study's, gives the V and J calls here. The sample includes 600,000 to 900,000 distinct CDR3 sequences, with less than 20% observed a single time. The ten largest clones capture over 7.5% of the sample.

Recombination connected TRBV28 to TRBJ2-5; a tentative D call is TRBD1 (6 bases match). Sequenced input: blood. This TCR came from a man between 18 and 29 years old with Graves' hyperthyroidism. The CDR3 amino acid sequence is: CASSFLGTSQETQYF. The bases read TGTGCCAGCAGCTTCCTGGGGACATCTCAAGAGACCCAGTACTTC.